This T cell receptor (beta chain) was recovered during a study of CD8 T cells in Susac syndrome. Whole-study context: At the time their blood was drawn, patients with Susac syndrome were either therapy-naive, on corticosteroids (with some of them also receiving intravenous immunoglobulin), or on intravenous immunoglobulin alone. General study findings and limits: The total CD8+ repertoires contained some 15 Susac-specific public clones, and the CD8+ TEMRA repertoires contained 4 to 6. Clonal CD8+ expansion in Susac was highest in TEMRA cells and active patients.

RNA was extracted with the RNeasy kit, and a quantity of 0.5 to 1 ug was reverse transcribed using random hexamers. The TCR beta CDR3 was amplified by immunoSEQ multiplex PCR across 54 Vbeta, 13 Jbeta. One entry per CDR3 protein, called by TCRdb with MiXCR from the immunoSEQ multiplex PCR reads. The sample yields about 83,000 distinct CDR3 sequences, over 90% seen once. This clonotype was seen only once. The antigen remains undetermined. This CDR3 comprises 14 residues. Germline V CDR1 and CDR2: SEHNR, FQNEAQ (reference sequence). Trimming stripped 0 bases from V and 6 bases from J, with 11 bases between.

The sequenced sample consisted of CD8+ T cells from PBMCs. The J gene is TRBJ1-2, the V gene TRBV7-9, with D tentatively TRBD1 (6 bases). The clonotype comes from a human donor with Susac syndrome. CDR3 in amino acids: CASSLAGAGDGYTF. DNA of the CDR3: TGTGCCAGCAGCTTAGCGGGGGCAGGGGATGGCTACACCTTC.